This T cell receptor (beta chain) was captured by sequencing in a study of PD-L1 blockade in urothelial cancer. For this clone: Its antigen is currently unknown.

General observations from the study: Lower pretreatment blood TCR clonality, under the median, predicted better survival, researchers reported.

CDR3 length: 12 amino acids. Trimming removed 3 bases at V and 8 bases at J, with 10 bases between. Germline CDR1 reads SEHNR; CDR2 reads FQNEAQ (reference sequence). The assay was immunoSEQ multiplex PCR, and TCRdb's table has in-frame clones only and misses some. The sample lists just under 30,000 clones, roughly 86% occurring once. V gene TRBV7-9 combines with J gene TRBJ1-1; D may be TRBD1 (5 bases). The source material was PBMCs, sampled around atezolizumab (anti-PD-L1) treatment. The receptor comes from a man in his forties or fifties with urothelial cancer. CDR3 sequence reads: CASSLKGPEAFF. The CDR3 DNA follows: TGTGCCAGCAGCTTGAAGGGGCCCGAAGCTTTCTTT.